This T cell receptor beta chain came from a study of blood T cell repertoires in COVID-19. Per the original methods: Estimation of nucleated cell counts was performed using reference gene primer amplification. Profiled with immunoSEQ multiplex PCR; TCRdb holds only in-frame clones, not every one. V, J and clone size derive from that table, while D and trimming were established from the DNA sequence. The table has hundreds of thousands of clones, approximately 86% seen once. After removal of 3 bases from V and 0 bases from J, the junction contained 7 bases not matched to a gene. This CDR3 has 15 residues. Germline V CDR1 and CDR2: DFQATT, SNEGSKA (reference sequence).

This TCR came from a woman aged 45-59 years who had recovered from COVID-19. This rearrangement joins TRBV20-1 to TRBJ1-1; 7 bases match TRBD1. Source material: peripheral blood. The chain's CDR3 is CSASNAGTVNTEAFF. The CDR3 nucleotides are TGCAGTGCTAGTAATGCCGGGACAGTGAACACTGAAGCTTTCTTT.